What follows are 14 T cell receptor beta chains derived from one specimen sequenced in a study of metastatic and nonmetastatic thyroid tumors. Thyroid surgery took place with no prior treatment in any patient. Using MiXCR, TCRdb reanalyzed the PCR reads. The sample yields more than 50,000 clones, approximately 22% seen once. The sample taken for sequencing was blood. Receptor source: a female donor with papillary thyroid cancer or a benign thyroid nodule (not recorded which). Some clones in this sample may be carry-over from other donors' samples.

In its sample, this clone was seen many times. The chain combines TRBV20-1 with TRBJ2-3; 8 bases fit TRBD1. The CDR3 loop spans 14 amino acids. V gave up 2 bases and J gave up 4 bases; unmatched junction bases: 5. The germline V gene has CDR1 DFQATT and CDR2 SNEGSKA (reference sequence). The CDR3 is CSARRQGWPDTQYF. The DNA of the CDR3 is TGCAGTGCTAGACGACAGGGGTGGCCAGATACGCAGTATTTT.

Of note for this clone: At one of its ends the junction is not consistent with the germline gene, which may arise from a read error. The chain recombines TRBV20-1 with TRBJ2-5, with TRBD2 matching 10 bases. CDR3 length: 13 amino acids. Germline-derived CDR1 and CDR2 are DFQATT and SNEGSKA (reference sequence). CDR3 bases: TGCTGTGCTAGAGTAGCGGGAGGAGAGACCCAGTACTTC. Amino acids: CCARVAGGETQYF.

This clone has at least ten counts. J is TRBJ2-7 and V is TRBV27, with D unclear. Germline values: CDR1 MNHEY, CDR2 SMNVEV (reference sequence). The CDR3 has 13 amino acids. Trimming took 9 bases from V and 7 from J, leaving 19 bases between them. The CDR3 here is CASSLRGSEEQYF. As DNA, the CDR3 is TGTGCCAGTAGTCTCCGTGGCAGCGAAGAGCAGTACTTC.

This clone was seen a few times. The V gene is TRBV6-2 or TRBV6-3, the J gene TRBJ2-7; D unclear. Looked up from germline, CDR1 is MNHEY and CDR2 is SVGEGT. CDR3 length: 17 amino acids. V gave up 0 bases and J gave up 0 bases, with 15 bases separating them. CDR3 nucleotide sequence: TGTGCCAGCAGTTACTCCAGATTGGTTCTAATCTCCTACGAGCAGTACTTC. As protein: CASSYSRLVLISYEQYF.

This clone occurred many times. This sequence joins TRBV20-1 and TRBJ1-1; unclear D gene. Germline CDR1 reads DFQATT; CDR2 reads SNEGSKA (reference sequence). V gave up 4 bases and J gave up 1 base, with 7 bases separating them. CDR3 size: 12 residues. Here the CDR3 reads CSAMDGNTEAFF. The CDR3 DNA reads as TGCAGTGCTATGGACGGGAACACTGAAGCTTTCTTT.

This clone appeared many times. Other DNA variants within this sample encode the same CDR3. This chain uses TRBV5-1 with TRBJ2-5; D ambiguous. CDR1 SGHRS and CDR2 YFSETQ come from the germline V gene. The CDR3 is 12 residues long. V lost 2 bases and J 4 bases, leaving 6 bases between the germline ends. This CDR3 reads CASSFSSETQYF. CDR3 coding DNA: TGCGCCAGCAGCTTCTCTTCAGAGACCCAGTACTTC.

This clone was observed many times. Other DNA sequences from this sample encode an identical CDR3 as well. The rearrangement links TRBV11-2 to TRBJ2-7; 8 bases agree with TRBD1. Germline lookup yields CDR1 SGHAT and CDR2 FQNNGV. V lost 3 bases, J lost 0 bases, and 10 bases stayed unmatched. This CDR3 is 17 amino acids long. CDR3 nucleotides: TGTGCCAGCAGCTTCGACGTGACAGGGGCCCTCTCCTACGAGCAGTACTTC. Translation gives CASSFDVTGALSYEQYF.

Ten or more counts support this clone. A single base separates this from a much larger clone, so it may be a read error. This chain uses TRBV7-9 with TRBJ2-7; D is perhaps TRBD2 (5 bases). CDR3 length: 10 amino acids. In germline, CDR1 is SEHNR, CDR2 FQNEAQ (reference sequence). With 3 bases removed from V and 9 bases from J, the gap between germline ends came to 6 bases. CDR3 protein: CASSFGVQYF. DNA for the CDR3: TGTGCCAGCAGCTTCGGGGTGCAGTACTTC.

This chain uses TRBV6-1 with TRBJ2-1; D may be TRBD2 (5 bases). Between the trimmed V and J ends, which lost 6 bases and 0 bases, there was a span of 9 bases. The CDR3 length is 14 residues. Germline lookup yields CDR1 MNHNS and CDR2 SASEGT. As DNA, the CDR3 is TGTGCCAGCAGCCAGGCGGGCTCCTACAATGAGCAGTTCTTC. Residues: CASSQAGSYNEQFF.

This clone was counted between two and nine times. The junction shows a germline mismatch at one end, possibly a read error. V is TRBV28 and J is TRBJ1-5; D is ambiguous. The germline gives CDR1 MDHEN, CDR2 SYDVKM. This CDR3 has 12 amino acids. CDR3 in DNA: TGTGCCAGCAGTTTGGGGTATCAGCCACAGCATTTT. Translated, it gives CASSLGYQPQHF.

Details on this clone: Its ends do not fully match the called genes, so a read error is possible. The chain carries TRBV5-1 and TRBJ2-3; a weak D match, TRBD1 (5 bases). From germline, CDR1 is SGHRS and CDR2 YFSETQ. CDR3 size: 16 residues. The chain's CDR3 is CAGSRSYMGPADTQYF. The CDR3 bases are TGCGCCGGCAGCCGTAGTTACATGGGGCCGGCAGATACGCAGTATTTT.

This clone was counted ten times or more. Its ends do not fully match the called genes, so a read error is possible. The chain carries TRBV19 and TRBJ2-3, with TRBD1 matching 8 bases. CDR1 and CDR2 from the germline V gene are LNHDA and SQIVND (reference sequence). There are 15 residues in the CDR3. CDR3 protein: CAISEPGQALDTQYF. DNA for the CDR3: TGTGCCATTAGTGAACCGGGACAGGCCCTGGATACGCAGTATTTT.

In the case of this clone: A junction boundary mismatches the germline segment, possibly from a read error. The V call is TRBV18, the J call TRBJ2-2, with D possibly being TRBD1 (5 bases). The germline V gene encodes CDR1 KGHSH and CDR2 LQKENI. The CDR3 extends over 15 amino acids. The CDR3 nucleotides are TGTGCCAGCTCGCCACAGGTGGATGCCACCGGGGAGCTGTTTTTT. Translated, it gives CASSPQVDATGELFF.

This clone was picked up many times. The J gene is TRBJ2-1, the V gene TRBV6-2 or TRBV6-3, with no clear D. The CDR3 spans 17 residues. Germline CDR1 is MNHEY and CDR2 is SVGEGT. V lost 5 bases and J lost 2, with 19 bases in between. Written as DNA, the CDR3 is TGTGCCAGCAGTAAATACGGACCATCGATACCCTACAATGAGCAGTTCTTC. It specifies CASSKYGPSIPYNEQFF.